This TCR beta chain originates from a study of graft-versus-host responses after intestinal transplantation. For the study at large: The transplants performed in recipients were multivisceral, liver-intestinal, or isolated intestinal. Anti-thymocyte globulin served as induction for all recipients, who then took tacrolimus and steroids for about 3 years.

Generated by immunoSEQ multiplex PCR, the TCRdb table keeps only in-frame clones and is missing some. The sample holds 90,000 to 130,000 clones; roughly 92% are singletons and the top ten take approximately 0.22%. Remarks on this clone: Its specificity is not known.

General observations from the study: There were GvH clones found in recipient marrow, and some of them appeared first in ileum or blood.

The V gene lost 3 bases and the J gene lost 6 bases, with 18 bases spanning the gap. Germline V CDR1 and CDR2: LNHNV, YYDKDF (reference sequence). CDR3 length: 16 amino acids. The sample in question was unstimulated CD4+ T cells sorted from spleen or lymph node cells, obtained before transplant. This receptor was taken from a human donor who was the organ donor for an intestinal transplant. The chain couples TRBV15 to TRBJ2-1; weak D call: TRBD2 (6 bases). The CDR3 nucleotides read TGTGCCACCAGCAGGGAGGGAACACCTGGGCTCAATGAGCAGTTCTTC. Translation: CATSREGTPGLNEQFF.